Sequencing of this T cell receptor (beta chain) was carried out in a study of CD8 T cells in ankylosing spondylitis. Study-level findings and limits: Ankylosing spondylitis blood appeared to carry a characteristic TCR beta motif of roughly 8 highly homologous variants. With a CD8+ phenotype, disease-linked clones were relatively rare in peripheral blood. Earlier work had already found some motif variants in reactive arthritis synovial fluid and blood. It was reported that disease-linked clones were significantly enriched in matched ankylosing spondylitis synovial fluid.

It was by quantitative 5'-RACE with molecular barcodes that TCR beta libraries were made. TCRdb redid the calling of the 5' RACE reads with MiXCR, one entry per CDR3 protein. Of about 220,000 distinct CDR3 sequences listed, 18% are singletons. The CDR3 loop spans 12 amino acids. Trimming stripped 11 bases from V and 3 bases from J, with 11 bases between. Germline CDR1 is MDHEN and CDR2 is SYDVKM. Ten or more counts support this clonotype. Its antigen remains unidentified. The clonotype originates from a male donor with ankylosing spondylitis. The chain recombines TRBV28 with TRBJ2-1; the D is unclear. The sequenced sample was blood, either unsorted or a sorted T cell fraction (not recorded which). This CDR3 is CAHGPLYNEQFF. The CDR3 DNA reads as TGTGCCCACGGACCCCTCTACAATGAGCAGTTCTTC.